The TCR beta chain under discussion was sequenced for a study of T cells in Graves' hyperthyroidism and ophthalmopathy. Amplification of TCR beta CDR3 regions used RNA as the template. In the first-round RT-PCR of the TCR CDR3, the HTBI primer set was used. Via MiXCR, TCRdb re-called the multiplex PCR reads, giving one row per CDR3 protein. The table has under 450,000 distinct CDR3 sequences, roughly 15% seen once. V gave up 5 bases and J gave up 4 bases; unmatched junction bases: 6. The CDR3 runs to 14 residues. This clonotype occurred many times. This receptor was identified in a woman aged 30 to 39 with Graves' hyperthyroidism that later progressed to Graves' ophthalmopathy. The sequencing input was blood. The genes are TRBV12-3 or TRBV12-4 and TRBJ2-5, with 8 bases fitting TRBD1. In DNA, the CDR3 is TGTGCCAGCAGTCCGACAGGGGTAGGAGAGACCCAGTACTTC. Translation gives CASSPTGVGETQYF.